This T cell receptor (beta chain) was found in a study of patients and donors after allogeneic stem cell transplantation. MiXCR, applied by TCRdb to the RT-PCR reads, yields one record per CDR3 protein. The sample has approximately 160,000 distinct CDR3 sequences; approximately 22% are singletons. This CDR3 spans 14 amino acids. The V end lost 3 bases, the J end lost 3 bases, and 9 bases lay between the germline ends. This clonotype was found a few times. Sequenced input: blood, either unsorted or a sorted T cell fraction (not recorded which). This sequence was found in a human donor who was either an allogeneic HSCT recipient or a stem cell or donor lymphocyte infusion donor (not recorded which). It is not recorded whose cells these are; they may come from a transplant donor. The rearrangement uses TRBV12-3 or TRBV12-4 and TRBJ2-1, with a tentative D call TRBD1 (6 bases). CDR3 region: CASSFVRGYNEQFF. CDR3 DNA: TGTGCCAGCAGTTTCGTCAGGGGCTACAATGAGCAGTTCTTC.